The text below deals with one T cell receptor (beta chain). Its antigen is unknown. The data derive from a study of radiotherapy plus CTLA-4 blockade in lung cancer. Profiling relied on immunoSEQ multiplex PCR, and the TCRdb table lists in-frame clones only, not all of them. The data show roughly 77,000 clones, around 74% seen once. Findings of the study overall: TCR clones from tumors expanded in blood after radiotherapy plus ipilimumab. Reports identified early blood T cell clone dynamics, with interferon-beta, as the best response predictor.

The V and J ends lost 4 bases and 5 bases respectively, with 9 bases between them. Germline V gives CDR1 ENHRY, CDR2 SYGVKD. CDR3 size: 13 residues. Participants had chemo-refractory metastatic non-small-cell lung cancer and were treated with focal radiation plus ipilimumab CTLA-4 blockade. This sequence was found in a human donor with non-small cell lung cancer whose response to radiotherapy plus ipilimumab could not be evaluated. Material: peripheral blood, obtained from a patient treated with radiotherapy plus ipilimumab. The chain links TRBV10-3 to TRBJ2-1; maybe TRBD1 (6 bases). CDR3 in amino acids: CAISVDSHNEQFF. The CDR3 DNA reads TGTGCCATCAGTGTGGACAGTCACAATGAGCAGTTCTTC.